One sample yielded the 24 T cell receptor beta chains listed below, sequenced in a study of identical twins. Each CDR3 protein gets one entry after TCRdb re-called the 5' RACE reads with MiXCR. The sample lists 200,000 to 250,000 distinct CDR3 sequences, approximately 7.9% occurring once. These same data were also listed under a study on yellow fever vaccine responses in identical twins.

The specimen sequenced was CD8+ T cells sorted from blood. These receptors originate from a woman aged 18-29 years in good health.

This chain links TRBV28 with TRBJ2-7; D gene uncertain. V was trimmed by 4 bases and J by 6 bases, leaving 10 bases between them. Germline CDR1 MDHEN, CDR2 SYDVKM. The CDR3 covers 12 residues. The CDR3, as DNA: TGTGCCAGCAGTTCCCATGCCTCCGAGCAGTACTTC. Amino acids: CASSSHASEQYF.

The V call is TRBV19, the J call TRBJ2-1, with TRBD1 identical over 11 bases. This CDR3 contains 14 residues. CDR1 is LNHDA, CDR2 SQIVND, per germline (reference sequence). V lost 5 bases and J lost 8; bases outside the gene matches: 5. The CDR3 DNA reads as TGTGCCAGTAGTGGACAGGGGGCTGGGCATGAGCAGTTCTTC. It encodes CASSGQGAGHEQFF.

The genes are TRBV27 and TRBJ2-2; 10 nucleotides match TRBD1. The CDR3 is 15 residues long. Germline CDR1 reads MNHEY; CDR2 reads SMNVEV (reference sequence). With V trimmed by 10 bases and J by 3 bases, 8 bases remained unmatched. The CDR3 is CATQLTGGDTGELFF. DNA of the CDR3: TGTGCCACCCAATTGACAGGGGGCGACACCGGGGAGCTGTTTTTT.

This clonotype was recorded many times. CDR3 in DNA: TGTGCCAGCAGCCCGAGGGTGGTAGCGGGGACCACCGGGGAGCTGTTTTTT. It codes for CASSPRVVAGTTGELFF. V usage is TRBV7-7 and J usage is TRBJ2-2; 8 bases align to TRBD2. Trimming at V came to 5 bases and at J to 4 bases, leaving 12 bases not matched to a gene. This CDR3 has 17 residues. CDR1 and CDR2 (germline): SSHAT, FNYEAQ (reference sequence).

This clonotype was recorded many times. The genes are TRBV11-2 and TRBJ2-6, with D maybe TRBD1 (6 bases). The V gene's germline CDR1 is SGHAT and CDR2 FQNNGV. The CDR3 runs to 19 residues. Trimming took 6 bases from V and 2 from J, leaving 23 bases between them. CDR3 region: CASSSRFAFQGTGANVLTF. CDR3 sequence (DNA): TGTGCCAGCAGTTCCCGATTTGCTTTTCAGGGGACTGGGGCCAACGTCCTGACTTTC.

This clonotype was observed many times. This chain joins TRBV4-2 and TRBJ2-1; 10 nucleotides align to TRBD2. V lost 0 bases and J lost 9; bases outside the gene matches: 8. The germline V gene encodes CDR1 LGHNA and CDR2 YNFKEQ. This CDR3 has 16 amino acids. The CDR3: CASSQEAGGPFGEQFF. The CDR3 coding sequence is TGTGCCAGCAGCCAAGAAGCGGGAGGGCCGTTTGGTGAGCAGTTCTTC.

This clonotype came up many times. The chain links TRBV11-2 to TRBJ2-7, with TRBD1 as a possible D gene (6 bases). The CDR3 sequence is 15 residues long. CDR1 SGHAT and CDR2 FQNNGV come from the germline V gene. Trimming pared 6 bases from V and 3 bases from J, leaving 18 bases between. The CDR3 spells CASRSTGSINYEQYF. The CDR3 bases are TGTGCCAGCAGGTCTACAGGGTCGATCAACTACGAGCAGTACTTC.

The chain carries TRBV29-1 and TRBJ2-5, with 13 bases fitting TRBD2. The CDR3 sequence is 16 residues long. V shed 4 bases, J shed 2 bases, and the junction held 7 bases outside the gene matches. Germline loops: CDR1 SQVTM, CDR2 ANQGSEA. The CDR3: CSVAGTSGIGQETQYF. The CDR3 DNA sequence: TGCAGCGTTGCTGGGACTAGCGGGATAGGGCAAGAGACCCAGTACTTC.

This clonotype occurred a few times. The rearrangement joins TRBV5-5 to TRBJ2-2; maybe TRBD2 (5 bases). The CDR3 contains 13 residues. CDR1 is SGHKS, CDR2 YYEKEE, per germline (reference sequence). V lost 2 bases, J lost 7 bases, and 9 bases lay in between. The CDR3 region has the DNA TGTGCCAGCAGCTTTCTAGCTTACGGGGAGCTGTTTTTT. Translated: CASSFLAYGELFF.

This chain uses TRBV5-1 with TRBJ2-2; the match to TRBD1 covers 12 bases. Trimming cost V 6 bases and J 5 bases; bases outside gene matches: 8. In germline, CDR1 is SGHRS, CDR2 YFSETQ. The CDR3 contains 16 residues. This CDR3 is CASIAGTGGYTGELFF. The CDR3 nucleotides are TGCGCCAGCATCGCCGGGACAGGGGGCTATACCGGGGAGCTGTTTTTT.

The chain uses TRBV4-1 and TRBJ2-7; D not certain. Per germline, CDR1 MGHRA and CDR2 YSYEKL. Trimming left V 1 base short and J 2 bases short, with 6 bases between. This CDR3 contains 13 residues. The CDR3 DNA reads as TGCGCCAGCAGCCAAGGGCCCGCCTACGAGCAGTACGTC. It yields the protein CASSQGPAYEQYV.

This clonotype has just a few counts. The V call is TRBV20-1, the J call TRBJ2-7; D possibly corresponds to TRBD2 (5 bases). This CDR3 spans 17 amino acids. The germline V and J ends were trimmed by 3 bases and 1 base, with 22 bases remaining between them. The V gene's germline CDR1 is DFQATT and CDR2 SNEGSKA (reference sequence). The CDR3 region is CSARPSDISGDSYEQYF. The CDR3 nucleotides read TGCAGTGCTAGGCCGTCGGATATCAGCGGCGATTCCTACGAGCAGTACTTC.

This clonotype came up many times. V usage is TRBV28 and J usage is TRBJ2-2, with 14 bases lining up with TRBD2. Germline loops: CDR1 MDHEN, CDR2 SYDVKM. V was clipped by 5 bases and J by 0 bases; unmatched bases: 5. The CDR3 is made up of 18 amino acids. CDR3 DNA: TGTGCCAGCAGTCCTGGGACTAGCGGGGGCCCGAACACCGGGGAGCTGTTTTTT. It is translated as CASSPGTSGGPNTGELFF.

The chain is built from TRBV7-9 and TRBJ2-2; 8 bases are shared with TRBD1. This CDR3 contains 17 residues. Losses at the gene ends were 2 bases for V and 2 bases for J; bases not matched to a gene: 7. CDR1 and CDR2 from the germline V gene are SEHNR and FQNEAQ (reference sequence). The CDR3 reads CASSLFLTGANTGELFF. Written as DNA, the CDR3 is TGTGCCAGCAGCTTATTTCTGACAGGGGCTAACACCGGGGAGCTGTTTTTT.

This clonotype was detected ten times or more. This sequence joins TRBV7-8 and TRBJ2-2; 9 nucleotides match TRBD1. Trimming at V came to 4 bases and at J to 7 bases, leaving 10 bases not matched to a gene. The CDR3 runs 16 residues. The V gene's germline CDR1 is SGHVS and CDR2 FQNEAQ. CDR3 DNA: TGTGCCAGCAGCTCTAGGACAGGGGATTTTAGCGGGGAGCTGTTTTTT. Amino acid sequence: CASSSRTGDFSGELFF. Drawing the rest from reference TRBV7-8 and TRBJ2-2, the complete variable domain is GAGVSQSPRYKVAKRGQDVALRCDPISGHVSLFWYQQALGQGPEFLTYFQNEAQLDKSGLPSDRFFAERPEGSVSTLKIQRTQQEDSAVYLCASSSRTGDFSGELFFGEGSRLTVL.

The V call is TRBV2, the J call TRBJ2-1, with D perhaps TRBD2 (5 bases). CDR3 size: 16 residues. CDR1 is SNHLY, CDR2 FYNNEI, per germline. Trimming took 2 bases from V and 1 from J, leaving 12 bases between them. The CDR3 reads CASSERVGGSYNEQFF. CDR3 DNA sequence: TGTGCCAGCAGTGAACGGGTCGGAGGTTCCTACAATGAGCAGTTCTTC.

This clonotype was seen only a few times. The J gene is TRBJ2-3, the V gene TRBV28, with no clear D. Trimming pared 2 bases from V and 2 bases from J, leaving 8 bases between. CDR1 and CDR2 (germline): MDHEN, SYDVKM. The CDR3 totals 14 residues. CDR3 sequence: CASSLDTNTDTQYF. In DNA form, the CDR3 reads TGTGCCAGCAGTTTAGACACTAACACAGATACGCAGTATTTT. The full variable domain, in which reference TRBV28 and TRBJ2-3 provide the parts outside the CDR3, is DVKVTQSSRYLVKRTGEKVFLECVQDMDHENMFWYRQDPGLGLRLIYFSYDVKMKEKGDIPEGYSVSREKKERFSLILESASTNQTSMYLCASSLDTNTDTQYFGPGTRLTVL.

This clonotype has a count of ten or more. The chain recombines TRBV10-3 with TRBJ1-5; 9 bases are a match to TRBD1. CDR1 ENHRY and CDR2 SYGVKD come from the germline V gene. This CDR3 has 14 residues. The V gene end was trimmed by 6 bases and the J gene end by 5 bases; junction bases not matched to a gene: 5. The CDR3: CAISRDRVDQPQHF. For the CDR3, the DNA is TGTGCCATCAGCCGGGACAGGGTGGATCAGCCCCAGCATTTT.

V is TRBV14 and J is TRBJ2-1, with a possible D match to TRBD2 (6 bases). The germline V and J ends were trimmed by 0 bases and 6 bases, with 15 bases remaining between them. The CDR3 consists of 16 residues. Germline V gene data show CDR1 as SGHDN and CDR2 as FVKESK. CDR3 loop: CASSQERRGLFNEQFF. CDR3 nucleotide sequence: TGTGCCAGCAGCCAAGAGAGGAGGGGCTTGTTCAATGAGCAGTTCTTC.

This clonotype was seen only a few times. The rearrangement links TRBV7-6 to TRBJ2-2; 13 bases agree with TRBD2. The CDR3 covers 19 residues. Germline V gene data show CDR1 as SGHVS and CDR2 as FNYEAQ. Trimming removed 3 bases from V and 0 bases from J; junction bases left unmatched: 7. DNA for the CDR3: TGTGCCAGCAGCTTTTCCAGGACTAGCGGGAGTGCGAACACCGGGGAGCTGTTTTTT. It is translated as CASSFSRTSGSANTGELFF.

This clonotype occurred many times. The rearrangement uses TRBV20-1 and TRBJ2-1, with 7 bases that match TRBD1. Germline V gene lookup returns CDR1 DFQATT and CDR2 SNEGSKA (reference sequence). V trimming: 6 bases; J trimming: 0 bases; junction bases outside the gene matches: 5. This CDR3 contains 14 residues. In DNA, the CDR3 is TGCAGTGCAACCGGGACAGACTCCTACAATGAGCAGTTCTTC. Translated, it gives CSATGTDSYNEQFF.

This clonotype has ten or more counts. An end of the junction does not agree with germline; a read error may underlie this. This chain links TRBV7-9 with TRBJ2-1; no clear D gene. The CDR3 is 12 residues long. Germline V lookup: CDR1 SEHNR, CDR2 FQNEAQ (reference sequence). CDR3 sequence reads: CASSSTYNEQFF. For the CDR3, the DNA is TGCGCCAGCAGCTCAACCTACAATGAGCAGTTCTTC.

A few counts support this clonotype. The chain links TRBV7-8 to TRBJ2-1; TRBD1 or TRBD2 may be the D gene (5 bases each). Germline assignment: CDR1 SGHVS and CDR2 FQNEAQ. This CDR3 comprises 15 residues. V lost 2 bases to trimming and J lost 2 bases, with 10 bases between them. The CDR3 region has the DNA TGTGCCAGCAGCTTATCCCGGGACCCCTACAATGAGCAGTTCTTC. This translates into CASSLSRDPYNEQFF.

This chain uses TRBV24-1 with TRBJ1-1, with D possibly being TRBD1 (5 bases). V dropped 7 bases and J dropped 0 bases, with 11 bases sitting between them. CDR3 length equals 14 residues. CDR1 is KGHDR and CDR2 is SFDVKD in the germline V gene. CDR3 bases: TGTGCCACCAGAGACAGAAATATGAACACTGAAGCTTTCTTT. Encoded protein: CATRDRNMNTEAFF.